These 30 T cell receptor beta chains were sequenced from one sample in a study of cytomegalovirus exposure and HLA in healthy donors. PCR primers comprised 60 Vbeta and 13 Jbeta primers. Assay: immunoSEQ multiplex PCR; the TCRdb copy retains only in-frame clones and omits some. The data contain roughly 190,000 clones, over 80% of them seen just once; the ten biggest clones take up over 1%. The sequencing input was PBMCs. The receptors stem from a man younger than 45 in good health and CMV-seronegative.

This clone was seen a few times. This rearrangement joins TRBV18 to TRBJ2-7, with 8 bases that match TRBD1. The V gene's germline CDR1 is KGHSH and CDR2 LQKENI. V dropped 3 bases and J dropped 3; count of bases not matched to a gene: 7. This CDR3 has 15 residues. CDR3 DNA: TGTGCCAGCTCACCGTCGGGACAGGTCCTCTACGAGCAGTACTTC. Its protein product is CASSPSGQVLYEQYF. The full variable domain, in which reference TRBV18 and TRBJ2-7 provide the parts outside the CDR3, is NAGVMQNPRHLVRRRGQEARLRCSPMKGHSHVYWYRQLPEEGLKFMVYLQKENIIDESGMPKERFSAEFPKEGPSILRIQQVVRGDSAAYFCASSPSGQVLYEQYFGPGTRLTVT.

The chain uses TRBV28 and TRBJ1-1, with D unresolved. Germline V gene data show CDR1 as MDHEN and CDR2 as SYDVKM. CDR3 length: 15 residues. V was pared by 2 bases and J by 8 bases, with 18 bases between. The CDR3 DNA follows: TGTGCCAGCAGTTTACTGGTCGGGTTTGGTAAGGAAGCTTTCTTT. Translation: CASSLLVGFGKEAFF.

The genes are TRBV29-1 and TRBJ1-5; D might be TRBD1 (5 bases). V was cut by 4 bases and J by 7 bases, with 11 bases left in between. The germline V gene has CDR1 SQVTM and CDR2 ANQGSEA. The CDR3 has 12 residues. The CDR3, as DNA: TGCAGCGTTGGCAGGGTCGGGCAGCCCCAGCATTTT. It encodes CSVGRVGQPQHF. Using reference TRBV29-1 and TRBJ1-5 for the parts outside the CDR3, the full variable domain is SAVISQKPSRDICQRGTSLTIQCQVDSQVTMMFWYRQQPGQSLTLIATANQGSEATYESGFVIDKFPISRPNLTFSTLTVSNMSPEDSSIYLCSVGRVGQPQHFGDGTRLSIL.

The CDR3 loop reads CASSLGSGTDTQYF. The CDR3 DNA reads TGCGCCAGCAGCTTGGGTTCCGGCACAGATACGCAGTATTTT. This chain connects TRBV5-1 to TRBJ2-3, with D unresolved. Germline V gene sequence: CDR1 SGHRS, CDR2 YFSETQ. With 0 bases removed from V and 1 base from J, the gap between germline ends came to 6 bases. CDR3 length equals 14 residues. The full variable domain, completed using reference TRBV5-1 and TRBJ2-3, is KAGVTQTPRYLIKTRGQQVTLSCSPISGHRSVSWYQQTPGQGLQFLFEYFSETQRNKGNFPGRFSGRQFSNSRSEMNVSTLELGDSALYLCASSLGSGTDTQYFGPGTRLTVL.

This clone was counted between two and nine times. The chain has TRBV7-8 and TRBJ2-7; 8 bases agree with TRBD2. V lost 5 bases, J lost 5 bases, and 11 bases stayed unmatched. The length of the CDR3 is 15 residues. CDR1 is SGHVS and CDR2 is FQNEAQ in the germline V gene. This CDR3 is CASSLPGGGGDEQYF. CDR3 in DNA: TGTGCCAGCAGCCTACCGGGGGGGGGTGGCGACGAGCAGTACTTC.

V usage is TRBV5-1 and J usage is TRBJ2-7; D not certain. CDR3 size: 13 residues. Trimming left V 5 bases short and J 5 bases short, with 14 bases between. Germline V gives CDR1 SGHRS, CDR2 YFSETQ. The chain's CDR3 is CASRQVLVDEQYF. CDR3 nucleotides: TGCGCCAGCAGGCAGGTGCTGGTAGACGAGCAGTACTTC.

The V call is TRBV5-1, the J call TRBJ2-2, with 8 positions matching TRBD1. From germline, CDR1 is SGHRS and CDR2 YFSETQ. With V trimmed by 0 bases and J by 2 bases, 6 bases remained unmatched. The CDR3 loop spans 17 amino acids. CDR3 nucleotide sequence: TGCGCCAGCAGCTTGGTTGTTGGGACAGGTAACACCGGGGAGCTGTTTTTT. Its protein is CASSLVVGTGNTGELFF.

The chain employs TRBV4-3 and TRBJ2-1; 8 bases are shared with TRBD2. Germline loops: CDR1 LGHNA, CDR2 YSLEER. The CDR3 runs 14 residues. V dropped 4 bases and J dropped 6; count of bases not matched to a gene: 5. The CDR3 DNA reads as TGCGCCAGCAGCCTGGGGACTAGTAGCAATGAGCAGTTCTTC. Amino acids: CASSLGTSSNEQFF.

The rearrangement joins TRBV5-1 to TRBJ1-1; TRBD1 is a possible D gene (6 bases). The CDR3 has 14 amino acids. The germline V gene encodes CDR1 SGHRS and CDR2 YFSETQ. V was shortened by 3 bases and J by 6 bases, with 15 bases between the two germline ends. CDR3 in DNA: TGCGCCAGCAGCTCGAGGGGGGGCTCGTCTGAAGCTTTCTTT. Its translation is CASSSRGGSSEAFF. The full variable domain, with the rest looked up from reference TRBV5-1 and TRBJ1-1, is KAGVTQTPRYLIKTRGQQVTLSCSPISGHRSVSWYQQTPGQGLQFLFEYFSETQRNKGNFPGRFSGRQFSNSRSEMNVSTLELGDSALYLCASSSRGGSSEAFFGQGTRLTVV.

The J gene is TRBJ2-7, the V gene TRBV28, with TRBD2 matching over 8 bases. CDR3 size: 15 residues. Germline V gene data show CDR1 as MDHEN and CDR2 as SYDVKM. The J segment lost 2 bases and the V segment lost 0 bases, leaving 3 bases of the junction unmatched. The CDR3 nucleotides read TGTGCCAGCAGTTTATGGAGCGGGGGTACCTACGAGCAGTACTTC. Translation gives CASSLWSGGTYEQYF.

The chain carries TRBV13 and TRBJ2-3; TRBD1 matches at 11 bases. V lost 2 bases, J lost 4 bases, and 2 bases stayed unmatched. The length of the CDR3 is 15 residues. Germline V gives CDR1 PRHDT, CDR2 FYEKMQ (reference sequence). This chain's CDR3 is CASSLRGQGADTQYF. Here the CDR3 DNA reads TGTGCCAGCAGCTTAAGGGGACAGGGGGCAGATACGCAGTATTTT.

The V gene is TRBV5-6, the J gene TRBJ2-3, with TRBD1 as a possible D gene (6 bases). CDR1 and CDR2 (germline): SGHDT, YYEEEE. The V gene lost 3 bases and the J gene lost 8 bases, with 19 bases spanning the gap. This CDR3 spans 15 amino acids. The CDR3 loop reads CASSSNYLRGGTQYF. The CDR3 bases are TGTGCCAGCAGCTCAAACTACCTCAGAGGGGGTACGCAGTATTTT.

This sequence joins TRBV5-1 and TRBJ2-1; no definite D call. The CDR3 is 11 amino acids. V was cut by 4 bases and J by 6 bases, with 5 bases left in between. CDR1 is SGHRS and CDR2 is YFSETQ in the germline V gene. The CDR3 region is CASSPSNEQFF. The CDR3 DNA reads as TGCGCCAGCAGCCCCTCCAATGAGCAGTTCTTC.

The chain recombines TRBV29-1 with TRBJ1-1; perhaps TRBD1 as D (6 bases). From germline, CDR1 is SQVTM and CDR2 ANQGSEA. The CDR3 spans 13 residues. Between the trimmed V and J ends, which lost 4 bases and 0 bases, there was a span of 9 bases. The CDR3 protein is CSVATGMNTEAFF. Here the CDR3 DNA reads TGCAGCGTTGCGACAGGTATGAACACTGAAGCTTTCTTT.

The chain has TRBV6-6 and TRBJ2-5, with D possibly TRBD1 on 5 matching bases. The CDR3 has 15 residues. Germline CDR1 MNHNY, CDR2 SVGAGI (reference sequence). With 6 bases removed from V and 4 bases from J, the gap between germline ends came to 18 bases. In nucleotides, the CDR3 is TGTGCCAGCAGAAAGGGGCCCAGGAACCCAGAGACCCAGTACTTC. Translation: CASRKGPRNPETQYF.

The chain has TRBV7-6 and TRBJ2-7, with D possibly matching TRBD2 (6 bases). The V gene's germline CDR1 is SGHVS and CDR2 FNYEAQ. V lost 5 bases and J lost 5, with 16 bases in between. CDR3 length equals 14 residues. This CDR3 is CASSPRSGVDEQYF. The CDR3 nucleotides are TGTGCCAGCAGCCCCCGCTCGGGGGTCGACGAGCAGTACTTC.

The rearrangement links TRBV7-2 to TRBJ2-1; D ambiguous. V was trimmed by 5 bases and J by 6 bases, leaving 14 bases between them. CDR1 and CDR2 (germline): SGHTA, FQGNSA. The CDR3 runs 14 residues. The CDR3 DNA follows: TGTGCCAGCAGCCCTTCATACGCGGTCAATGAGCAGTTCTTC. It yields the protein CASSPSYAVNEQFF.

The V and J genes are TRBV27 and TRBJ1-4; D gene ambiguous. Per the germline V gene, CDR1 is MNHEY and CDR2 is SMNVEV (reference sequence). V gave up 5 bases and J gave up 4 bases, with 14 bases separating them. This CDR3 is 15 amino acids long. CDR3 nucleotide sequence: TGTGCCAGCAGTCCCCGGAGCTGGTTTAATGAAAAACTGTTTTTT. As protein: CASSPRSWFNEKLFF.

CDR3 amino acids: CASSQERAGGQYF. DNA for the CDR3: TGCGCCAGCAGCCAAGAGAGGGCAGGAGGCCAGTACTTC. The chain recombines TRBV4-1 with TRBJ2-5; D may be TRBD2 (5 bases). V lost 0 bases and J lost 10, with 12 bases in between. Germline CDR1 is MGHRA and CDR2 is YSYEKL. This CDR3 region has 13 residues.

This rearrangement joins TRBV18 to TRBJ1-2, with D perhaps TRBD1 (5 bases). Germline-derived CDR1 and CDR2 are KGHSH and LQKENI. Between the trimmed V and J ends, which lost 4 bases and 4 bases, there was a span of 25 bases. This CDR3 has 18 amino acids. CDR3 coding DNA: TGTGCCAGCTCACTCTCCCAGGGTATCGGGCTCCACGGCTATGGCTACACCTTC. Translated: CASSLSQGIGLHGYGYTF. The complete variable domain, with remaining parts taken from reference TRBV18 and TRBJ1-2, reads NAGVMQNPRHLVRRRGQEARLRCSPMKGHSHVYWYRQLPEEGLKFMVYLQKENIIDESGMPKERFSAEFPKEGPSILRIQQVVRGDSAAYFCASSLSQGIGLHGYGYTFGSGTRLTVV.

The genes are TRBV30 and TRBJ2-2, with 14 bases aligning to TRBD2. The CDR3 is 14 residues long. Germline lookup yields CDR1 GTSNPN and CDR2 SVGIG (reference sequence). The V gene end was trimmed by 8 bases and the J gene end by 6 bases; junction bases not matched to a gene: 5. The CDR3 protein is CALPGLAGAGELFF. CDR3 coding DNA: TGTGCCCTCCCGGGACTAGCGGGAGCCGGGGAGCTGTTTTTT. Full variable domain (remainder filled in from reference TRBV30 and TRBJ2-2): SQTIHQWPATLVQPVGSPLSLECTVEGTSNPNLYWYRQAAGRGLQLLFYSVGIGQISSEVPQNLSASRPQDRQFILSSKKLLLSDSGFYLCALPGLAGAGELFFGEGSRLTVL.

The sample holds one count of this clone. The rearrangement joins TRBV28 to TRBJ2-2; D call uncertain. Germline assignment: CDR1 MDHEN and CDR2 SYDVKM. V shed 6 bases and J shed 8 bases, with 4 bases lying between them. This CDR3 has 10 residues. Here the CDR3 DNA reads TGTGCCAGCAGGGCAGGGGAGCTGTTTTTT. Translating gives CASRAGELFF. Variable domain in full (rest from reference TRBV28 and TRBJ2-2): DVKVTQSSRYLVKRTGEKVFLECVQDMDHENMFWYRQDPGLGLRLIYFSYDVKMKEKGDIPEGYSVSREKKERFSLILESASTNQTSMYLCASRAGELFFGEGSRLTVL.

The chain uses TRBV7-8 and TRBJ1-1; D gene unclear. This CDR3 region has 14 residues. The ends were cut back, 5 bases at V and 5 bases at J, with 15 bases in the middle. Germline CDR1 and CDR2: SGHVS and FQNEAQ. The CDR3 protein is CASSPFPGKTEAFF. For the CDR3, the DNA is TGTGCCAGCAGCCCCTTTCCGGGAAAAACTGAAGCTTTCTTT.

The chain couples TRBV4-1 to TRBJ1-1, with D perhaps TRBD1 (5 bases). V was pared by 0 bases and J by 0 bases, with 11 bases between. The CDR3 length is 16 residues. Per germline, CDR1 MGHRA and CDR2 YSYEKL. For the CDR3, the DNA is TGCGCCAGCAGCCAAGAAGCAGGGAGGATGAACACTGAAGCTTTCTTT. This codes for CASSQEAGRMNTEAFF.

This clone has only one observation. The V gene is TRBV6-5, the J gene TRBJ1-2, with TRBD1 identical over 8 bases. Per the germline V gene, CDR1 is MNHEY and CDR2 is SVGAGI. The CDR3 has 16 residues. J was trimmed by 1 base and V by 0 bases; bases with no gene match: 4. The CDR3 reads CASSYSTGGDNYGYTF. In nucleotides, the CDR3 is TGTGCCAGCAGTTACTCAACAGGGGGTGATAACTATGGCTACACCTTC.

The chain combines TRBV11-2 with TRBJ2-3; 10 positions match TRBD2. The CDR3 consists of 17 residues. CDR1 and CDR2 from the germline V gene are SGHAT and FQNNGV. Unmatched junction bases numbered 10, after V lost 1 base and J lost 6 bases. CDR3 residues: CASSLAGLAVAPDTQYF. DNA for the CDR3: TGTGCCAGCAGCTTAGCCGGACTAGCGGTCGCTCCGGATACGCAGTATTTT.

Written as DNA, the CDR3 is TGTGCCAGCAGTTCAGTTTGGAATGAGCAGTTCTTC. Its translation is CASSSVWNEQFF. The chain couples TRBV28 to TRBJ2-1; D ambiguous. The germline V and J ends were trimmed by 4 bases and 7 bases, with 8 bases remaining between them. This CDR3 comprises 12 residues. The germline gives CDR1 MDHEN, CDR2 SYDVKM. Filled out from reference TRBV28 and TRBJ2-1, the complete variable domain reads DVKVTQSSRYLVKRTGEKVFLECVQDMDHENMFWYRQDPGLGLRLIYFSYDVKMKEKGDIPEGYSVSREKKERFSLILESASTNQTSMYLCASSSVWNEQFFGPGTRLTVL.

There are a few counts of this clone. The sample contains more than one DNA sequence encoding this CDR3. The genes are TRBV18 and TRBJ2-5; D perhaps matches TRBD1 (5 bases). V was shortened by 3 bases and J by 3 bases, with 11 bases between the two germline ends. This CDR3 region has 14 residues. Germline CDR1 is KGHSH and CDR2 is LQKENI. The CDR3 bases are TGTGCCAGCTCACCTGGGGCAGGTAAAGAGACCCAGTACTTC. Encoded protein: CASSPGAGKETQYF.

The genes are TRBV5-4 and TRBJ2-1; D is possibly TRBD1 (6 bases). The CDR3 totals 13 residues. The germline gives CDR1 SGHNT, CDR2 YYREEE (reference sequence). The V and J ends lost 5 bases and 5 bases respectively, with 11 bases between them. CDR3 bases: TGTGCCAGCAGAAGCCGGGACAACAATGAGCAGTTCTTC. It specifies CASRSRDNNEQFF. Looking up the rest from reference TRBV5-4 and TRBJ2-1 gives the full variable domain: ETGVTQSPTHLIKTRGQQVTLRCSSQSGHNTVSWYQQALGQGPQFIFQYYREEENGRGNFPPRFSGLQFPNYSSELNVNALELDDSALYLCASRSRDNNEQFFGPGTRLTVL.

The rearrangement uses TRBV27 and TRBJ2-7; TRBD2 might be the D (5 bases). CDR3 length: 14 residues. Germline V gene lookup returns CDR1 MNHEY and CDR2 SMNVEV (reference sequence). The V end was cut by 4 bases, the J end by 5 bases, with 15 bases between. The CDR3 DNA sequence: TGTGCCAGCAGTTCGAGGACTCGGCCGGACGAGCAGTACTTC. It codes for CASSSRTRPDEQYF.